Below are 4 T cell receptor beta chains sequenced from a single sample in a study of cytomegalovirus exposure and HLA in healthy donors. The PCR ran on 60 Vbeta and 13 Jbeta primers. This table comes from immunoSEQ multiplex PCR, and its TCRdb copy is limited to in-frame clones, with some not included. The sample has 150,000 to 180,000 clones; under 80% are singletons. Sequenced material: PBMCs. The receptor source for this set is a man aged 25 to 40 in good health and CMV-seronegative.

The chain joins TRBV6-6 to TRBJ1-1; 7 positions agree with TRBD1. This CDR3 has 16 residues. Trimming at V came to 4 bases and at J to 0 bases, leaving 8 bases not matched to a gene. Germline CDR1 reads MNHNY; CDR2 reads SVGAGI (reference sequence). The CDR3 loop is CASSSTPGGMNTEAFF. The CDR3 DNA sequence: TGTGCCAGCAGTTCCACCCCAGGGGGAATGAACACTGAAGCTTTCTTT.

J is TRBJ2-1 and V is TRBV4-3, with 14 bases aligning to TRBD2. Per germline, CDR1 LGHNA and CDR2 YSLEER. Trimming removed 0 bases from V and 0 bases from J; junction bases left unmatched: 4. The CDR3 is 19 residues long. CDR3 in amino acids: CASSQEGLAGVSSYNEQFF. CDR3 DNA: TGCGCCAGCAGCCAAGAGGGACTAGCGGGGGTAAGCTCCTACAATGAGCAGTTCTTC.

The chain uses TRBV27 and TRBJ1-2; D is unclear. The CDR3 is 13 residues long. The germline V and J ends were trimmed by 3 bases and 5 bases, with 10 bases remaining between them. CDR1 and CDR2 from the germline V gene are MNHEY and SMNVEV (reference sequence). The DNA for the CDR3 is TGTGCCAGCAGTTTGGGCAGGTCTTATGGCTACACCTTC. It specifies CASSLGRSYGYTF.

This sequence joins TRBV7-2 and TRBJ1-6, with D uncertain. The germline V and J ends were trimmed by 1 base and 6 bases, with 7 bases remaining between them. The CDR3 runs to 14 residues. Germline CDR1 is SGHTA and CDR2 is FQGNSA. CDR3 amino acids: CASSLGSANSPLHF. In DNA, the CDR3 is TGTGCCAGCAGCTTAGGTAGTGCTAATTCACCCCTCCACTTT.